A single sample gave rise to the 14 T cell receptor beta chains below, sequenced in a study of identical twins. TCRdb re-called the 5' RACE reads with MiXCR, one entry per CDR3 protein. The sample holds about 1.7 million distinct CDR3 sequences, less than 40% seen once. The sample consisted of cord blood. The receptors here all came from a newborn girl in good health.

Only a few counts were recorded for this clonotype. The chain recombines TRBV7-2 with TRBJ1-2, with 8 bases matching TRBD1. The CDR3 spans 14 residues. V trimming: 1 base; J trimming: 6 bases; junction bases outside the gene matches: 4. The V gene's germline CDR1 is SGHTA and CDR2 FQGNSA. The CDR3: CASSLVRTGHGYTF. As DNA, the CDR3 is TGTGCCAGCAGCTTAGTGAGGACAGGGCATGGCTACACCTTC.

This chain links TRBV2 with TRBJ1-4; 7 nucleotides agree with TRBD1. The CDR3 runs 14 residues. CDR1 is SNHLY, CDR2 FYNNEI, per germline. V gave up 7 bases and J gave up 4 bases; unmatched junction bases: 6. The CDR3 spells CASNKDRLNEKLFF. Written as DNA, the CDR3 is TGTGCCAGCAACAAGGACAGGCTTAATGAAAAACTGTTTTTT.

CDR3 amino acids: CSPRRQFNYGYTF. CDR3 bases: TGCAGTCCACGCCGACAGTTCAACTATGGCTACACCTTC. This chain links TRBV20-1 with TRBJ1-2; D possibly corresponds to TRBD1 (5 bases). The CDR3 extends over 13 amino acids. The germline CDR1 and CDR2 sequences are DFQATT and SNEGSKA (reference sequence). V dropped 8 bases and J dropped 2 bases, with 15 bases sitting between them.

Only a few counts were recorded for this clonotype. This chain connects TRBV12-3 or TRBV12-4 to TRBJ2-3; D is possibly TRBD1 or TRBD2 (5 bases each). Trimming left V 4 bases short and J 1 base short, with 12 bases between. The CDR3 has 15 residues. Here the CDR3 DNA reads TGTGCCAGCAGTTGGGACCCCGGGGGCACAGATACGCAGTATTTT. Its translation: CASSWDPGGTDTQYF.

This clonotype came up a few times. This rearrangement joins TRBV7-7 to TRBJ2-1; 7 bases agree with TRBD2. The germline V gene encodes CDR1 SSHAT and CDR2 FNYEAQ (reference sequence). This CDR3 is 15 amino acids long. V shed 2 bases, J shed 8 bases, and the junction held 9 bases outside the gene matches. The CDR3: CASSLSSGVEYEQFF. As DNA, the CDR3 is TGTGCCAGCAGCTTATCAAGCGGGGTTGAGTATGAGCAGTTCTTC.

The rearrangement links TRBV20-1 to TRBJ2-5; the D is unclear. The DNA matches TRBJ2-7 better at its end, which makes the J call doubtful. The CDR3 extends over 15 amino acids. The germline V gene encodes CDR1 DFQATT and CDR2 SNEGSKA (reference sequence). The CDR3 sequence is CSARGPEVISSEQYF. The DNA for the CDR3 is TGCAGTGCTAGAGGCCCCGAGGTAATCTCATCCGAGCAGTACTTC.

This clonotype was counted between two and nine times. The CDR3 region has the DNA TGTGCCAGCAGTTTATTTCGTGAGGGGAACCAAGAGACCCAGTACTTC. It encodes CASSLFREGNQETQYF. The V call is TRBV27, the J call TRBJ2-5, with D perhaps TRBD1 or TRBD2 (5 bases each). CDR1 is MNHEY and CDR2 is SMNVEV in the germline V gene (reference sequence). The CDR3 runs to 16 residues. With 1 base removed from V and 0 bases from J, the gap between germline ends came to 12 bases.

As regards this clonotype: A far bigger clonotype differs at one base, so this is likely a read error. Here the CDR3 DNA reads TGTGCCAGCAGCCGGACTAGCGGGTCCTACAGTGAGCAGTTCTTC. As protein: CASSRTSGSYSEQFF. The V and J genes are TRBV4-2 and TRBJ2-1, with TRBD2 matching over 11 bases. The CDR3 runs 15 residues. From germline, CDR1 is LGHNA and CDR2 YNFKEQ.

This clonotype has at least ten counts. The rearrangement uses TRBV7-9 and TRBJ2-3; 7 bases align to TRBD1. With 5 bases clipped from V and 0 bases from J, the junction kept 14 bases outside the gene matches. Germline V gene sequence: CDR1 SEHNR, CDR2 FQNEAQ (reference sequence). The CDR3 spans 18 residues. As DNA, the CDR3 is TGTGCCAGCAGCCCAATCCCCGGGACAGAGATCAGCACAGATACGCAGTATTTT. Protein product: CASSPIPGTEISTDTQYF.

There are a few counts of this clonotype. The chain couples TRBV9 to TRBJ2-1; TRBD1 agrees at 7 bases. The CDR3 spans 10 residues. Germline values: CDR1 SGDLS, CDR2 YYNGEE. V shed 7 bases, J shed 8 bases, and the junction held 0 bases outside the gene matches. The CDR3 reads CASQGDEQFF. The CDR3 DNA sequence: TGTGCCAGCCAGGGGGATGAGCAGTTCTTC.

The chain couples TRBV18 to TRBJ1-1, with D maybe TRBD1 (5 bases). Per the germline V gene, CDR1 is KGHSH and CDR2 is LQKENI. This CDR3 contains 15 residues. Trimming shortened V by 4 bases and J by 1 base, and 13 bases separated the two germline ends. The chain's CDR3 is CASSQLLTANTEAFF. In DNA, the CDR3 is TGTGCCAGCTCACAACTCTTGACAGCGAACACTGAAGCTTTCTTT.

The genes are TRBV20-1 and TRBJ2-2, with TRBD1 matching 7 bases. CDR3 size: 13 residues. CDR1 and CDR2 (germline): DFQATT, SNEGSKA (reference sequence). V dropped 5 bases and J dropped 5; count of bases not matched to a gene: 5. The CDR3 spells CSAQDRVTGELFF. CDR3 in DNA: TGCAGTGCTCAAGACAGGGTTACCGGGGAGCTGTTTTTT.

This chain connects TRBV12-3 or TRBV12-4 to TRBJ2-2; 9 bases are shared with TRBD2. V was pared by 2 bases and J by 5 bases, with 6 bases of the junction left unmatched. The CDR3 consists of 16 residues. The CDR3, as DNA: TGTGCCAGCAGTTTAAGTCTAGCGGGACGGACCGGGGAGCTGTTTTTT. This codes for CASSLSLAGRTGELFF.

Remarks on this clonotype: A read error is possible here, since a much larger clone lies one base away. The chain is built from TRBV7-2 and TRBJ2-1; D is undetermined. The end of the DNA aligns better with TRBJ2-7, so the J call may be wrong. Germline V gene sequence: CDR1 SGHTA, CDR2 FQGNSA. The CDR3 is 15 residues long. The DNA of the CDR3 is TGTGCCAGCAGCTTATTCGGTGTCGCCTACAATGAGCAGTACTTC. Protein sequence: CASSLFGVAYNEQYF.